This T cell receptor (beta chain) is from a study of shared clonotypes between healthy human individuals. Study-level information: Aged 18 to 49, the donors were a couple of women and a few men.

Deep-level settings were used for running the assay. It was on ten immunoSEQ deep assay plates that unsorted PBMC DNA was sequenced. In the authors' methods: In the immunoSEQ data, sequences were junction-only and lacked quality scores, so filtering differed. Only in-frame clones appear in the TCRdb table, and some are missing; sequencing was by immunoSEQ multiplex PCR. The V and J calls and clone size are taken from that table; D and trimming were inferred from the DNA. The sample holds fewer than 600,000 clones, 70% to 80% seen once. The sample holds one count of this clone. In germline, CDR1 is SGHDN, CDR2 FVKESK. The CDR3 loop spans 14 amino acids. V lost 4 bases, J lost 2 bases, and 0 bases stayed unmatched.

This TCR was sampled from a woman aged 40 to 50 in good health. Some clones in this sample may be carry-over from other donors' samples. The chain combines TRBV14 with TRBJ2-1, with TRBD1 matching over 9 bases. The specimen sequenced was PBMCs. The chain's CDR3 is CASSRDRAYNEQFF. The CDR3 DNA reads as TGTGCCAGCAGCCGGGACAGGGCCTACAATGAGCAGTTCTTC.